This TCR beta chain was captured by sequencing in a study of T cell responses to AZD1222 COVID-19 vaccine. This CDR3 contains 14 residues. V lost 3 bases and J 6 bases, leaving 16 bases between the germline ends. The germline gives CDR1 SGHDT, CDR2 YYEEEE. Clones were sequenced by immunoSEQ multiplex PCR, and TCRdb holds only the in-frame ones, with some missing. The repertoire holds tens of thousands of clones, with roughly four fifths as singletons. This sequence originates from an adult in good health. The material was peripheral blood, obtained on day 0 of AZD1222 vaccination. This chain links TRBV5-6 with TRBJ2-7; tentatively, D is TRBD2 (5 bases). The CDR3 loop is CASSWVEGSFEQYF. The CDR3 nucleotides are TGTGCCAGCAGCTGGGTTGAGGGATCGTTCGAGCAGTACTTC. The complete variable domain, with remaining parts taken from reference TRBV5-6 and TRBJ2-7, reads DAGVTQSPTHLIKTRGQQVTLRCSPKSGHDTVSWYQQALGQGPQFIFQYYEEEERQRGNFPDRFSGHQFPNYSSELNVNALLLGDSALYLCASSWVEGSFEQYFGPGTRLTVT.